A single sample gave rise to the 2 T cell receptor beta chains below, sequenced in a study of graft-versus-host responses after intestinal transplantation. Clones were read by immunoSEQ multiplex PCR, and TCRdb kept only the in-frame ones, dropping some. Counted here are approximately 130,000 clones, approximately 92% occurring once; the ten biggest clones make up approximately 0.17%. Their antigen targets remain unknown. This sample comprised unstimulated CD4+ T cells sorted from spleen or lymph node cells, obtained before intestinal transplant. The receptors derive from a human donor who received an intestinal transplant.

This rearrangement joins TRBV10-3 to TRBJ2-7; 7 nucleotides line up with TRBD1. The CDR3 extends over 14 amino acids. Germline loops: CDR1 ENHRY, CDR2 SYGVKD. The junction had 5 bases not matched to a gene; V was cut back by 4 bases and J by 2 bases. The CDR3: CAISGRDRPYEQYF. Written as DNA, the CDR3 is TGTGCCATCAGTGGCCGGGACAGACCCTACGAGCAGTACTTC.

This CDR3 reads CASSDGLNANYGYTF. CDR3 in DNA: TGTGCCAGCAGCGACGGGTTGAATGCTAACTATGGCTACACCTTC. V usage is TRBV2 and J usage is TRBJ1-2; D not certain. This CDR3 is 15 amino acids long. V lost 6 bases and J lost 0, with 14 bases in between. Germline CDR1 reads SNHLY; CDR2 reads FYNNEI.